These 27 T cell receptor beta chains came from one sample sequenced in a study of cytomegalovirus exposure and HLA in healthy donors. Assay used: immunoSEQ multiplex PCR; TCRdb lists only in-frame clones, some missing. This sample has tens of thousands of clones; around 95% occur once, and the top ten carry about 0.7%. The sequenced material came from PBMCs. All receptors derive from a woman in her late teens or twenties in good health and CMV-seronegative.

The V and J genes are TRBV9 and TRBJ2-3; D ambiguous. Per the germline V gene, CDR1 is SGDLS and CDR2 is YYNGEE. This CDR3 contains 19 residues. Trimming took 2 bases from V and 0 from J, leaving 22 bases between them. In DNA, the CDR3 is TGTGCCAGCAGCGTCGCCTCCCTCCATTGGGCTGGGAGCACAGATACGCAGTATTTT. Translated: CASSVASLHWAGSTDTQYF.

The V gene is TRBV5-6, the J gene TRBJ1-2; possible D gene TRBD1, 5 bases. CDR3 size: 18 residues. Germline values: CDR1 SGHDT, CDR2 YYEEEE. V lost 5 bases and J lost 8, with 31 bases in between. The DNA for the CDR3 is TGTGCCAGCAGAAACCGTCGACAAAGGGAGGGAGGGGTTTGGGGCTACACCTTC. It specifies CASRNRRQREGGVWGYTF. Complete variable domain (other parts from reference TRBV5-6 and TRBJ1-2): DAGVTQSPTHLIKTRGQQVTLRCSPKSGHDTVSWYQQALGQGPQFIFQYYEEEERQRGNFPDRFSGHQFPNYSSELNVNALLLGDSALYLCASRNRRQREGGVWGYTFGSGTRLTVV.

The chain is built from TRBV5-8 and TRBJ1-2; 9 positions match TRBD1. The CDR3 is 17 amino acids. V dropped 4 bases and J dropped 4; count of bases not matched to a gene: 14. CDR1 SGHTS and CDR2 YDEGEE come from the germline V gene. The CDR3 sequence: CASSPRPGTGNRYGYTF. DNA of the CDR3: TGTGCCAGCAGCCCACGTCCCGGGACAGGGAACCGCTATGGCTACACCTTC.

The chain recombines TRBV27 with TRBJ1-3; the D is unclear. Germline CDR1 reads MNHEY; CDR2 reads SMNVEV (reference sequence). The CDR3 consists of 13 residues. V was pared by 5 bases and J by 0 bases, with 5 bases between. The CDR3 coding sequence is TGTGCCAGCAGTCTTTACTCTGGAAACACCATATATTTT. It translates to CASSLYSGNTIYF.

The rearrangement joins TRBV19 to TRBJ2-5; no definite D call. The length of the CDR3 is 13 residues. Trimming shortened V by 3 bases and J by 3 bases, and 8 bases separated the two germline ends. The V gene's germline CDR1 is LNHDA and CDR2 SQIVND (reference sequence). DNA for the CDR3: TGTGCCAGTAGTATTTTCGGAGAAGAGACCCAGTACTTC. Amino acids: CASSIFGEETQYF.

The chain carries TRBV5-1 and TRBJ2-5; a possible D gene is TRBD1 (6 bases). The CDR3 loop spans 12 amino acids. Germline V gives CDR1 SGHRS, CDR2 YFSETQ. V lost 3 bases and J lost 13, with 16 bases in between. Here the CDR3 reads CASSYDRTVWYF. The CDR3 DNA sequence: TGCGCCAGCAGCTACGACAGGACGGTGTGGTACTTC.

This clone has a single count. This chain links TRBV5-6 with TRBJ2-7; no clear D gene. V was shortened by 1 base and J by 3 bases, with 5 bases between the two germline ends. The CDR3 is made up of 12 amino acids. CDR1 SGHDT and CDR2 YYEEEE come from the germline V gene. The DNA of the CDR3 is TGTGCCAGCAGCTTGACAGACTACGAGCAGTACTTC. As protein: CASSLTDYEQYF.

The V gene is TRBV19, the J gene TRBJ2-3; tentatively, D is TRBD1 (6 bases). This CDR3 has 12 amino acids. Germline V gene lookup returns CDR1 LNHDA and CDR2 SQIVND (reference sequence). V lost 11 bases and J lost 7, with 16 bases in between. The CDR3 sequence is CAAGTTRNTQYF. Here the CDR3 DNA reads TGTGCCGCCGGGACAACGCGGAATACGCAGTATTTT.

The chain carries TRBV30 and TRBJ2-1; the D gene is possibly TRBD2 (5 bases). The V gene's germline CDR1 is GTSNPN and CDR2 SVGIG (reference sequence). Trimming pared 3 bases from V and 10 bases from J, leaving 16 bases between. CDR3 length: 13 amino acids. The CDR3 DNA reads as TGTGCCTGGAGACCCTGGGGAGAAGGGGAGCAGTTCTTC. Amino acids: CAWRPWGEGEQFF.

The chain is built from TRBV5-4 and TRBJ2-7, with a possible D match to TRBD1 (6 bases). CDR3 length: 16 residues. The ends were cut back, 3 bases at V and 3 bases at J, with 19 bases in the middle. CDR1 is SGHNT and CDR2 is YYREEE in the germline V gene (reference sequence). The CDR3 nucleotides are TGTGCCAGCAGCTGGGGACAACCAAACGGGGTCTACGAGCAGTACTTC. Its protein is CASSWGQPNGVYEQYF. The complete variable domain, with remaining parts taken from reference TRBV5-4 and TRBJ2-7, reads ETGVTQSPTHLIKTRGQQVTLRCSSQSGHNTVSWYQQALGQGPQFIFQYYREEENGRGNFPPRFSGLQFPNYSSELNVNALELDDSALYLCASSWGQPNGVYEQYFGPGTRLTVT.

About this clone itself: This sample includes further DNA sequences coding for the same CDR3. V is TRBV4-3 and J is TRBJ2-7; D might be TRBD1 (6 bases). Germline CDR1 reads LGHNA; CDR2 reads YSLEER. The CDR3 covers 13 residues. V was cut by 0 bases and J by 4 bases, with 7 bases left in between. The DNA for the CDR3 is TGCGCCAGCAGCCAAGACAGGGGATACGAGCAGTACTTC. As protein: CASSQDRGYEQYF.

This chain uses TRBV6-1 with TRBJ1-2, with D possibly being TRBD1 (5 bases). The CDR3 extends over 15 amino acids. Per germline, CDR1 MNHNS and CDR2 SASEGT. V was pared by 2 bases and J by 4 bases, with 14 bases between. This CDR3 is CASSERPGRPYGYTF. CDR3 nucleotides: TGTGCCAGCAGTGAACGGCCAGGGAGGCCCTATGGCTACACCTTC.

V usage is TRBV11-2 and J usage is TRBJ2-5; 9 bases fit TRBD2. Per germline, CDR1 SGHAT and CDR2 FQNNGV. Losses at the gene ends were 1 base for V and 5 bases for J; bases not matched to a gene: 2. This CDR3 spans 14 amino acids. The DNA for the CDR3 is TGTGCCAGCAGCTTAGCCGGGACTAGCGAGACCCAGTACTTC. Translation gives CASSLAGTSETQYF.

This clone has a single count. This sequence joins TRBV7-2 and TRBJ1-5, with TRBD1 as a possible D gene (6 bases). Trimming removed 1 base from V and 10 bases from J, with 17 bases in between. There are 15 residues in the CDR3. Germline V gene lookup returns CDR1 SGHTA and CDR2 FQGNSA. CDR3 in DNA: TGTGCCAGCAGCTTAGGGCCGGGACATGCGACACCCCAGCATTTT. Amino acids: CASSLGPGHATPQHF.

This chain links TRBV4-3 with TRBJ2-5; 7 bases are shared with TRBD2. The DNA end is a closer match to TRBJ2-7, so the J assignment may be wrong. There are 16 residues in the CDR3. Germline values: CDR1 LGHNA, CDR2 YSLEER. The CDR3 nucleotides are TGCGCCAGCAGCCAAGATTCAGGGACTATCTCCTACGAGCAGTACTTC. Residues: CASSQDSGTISYEQYF.

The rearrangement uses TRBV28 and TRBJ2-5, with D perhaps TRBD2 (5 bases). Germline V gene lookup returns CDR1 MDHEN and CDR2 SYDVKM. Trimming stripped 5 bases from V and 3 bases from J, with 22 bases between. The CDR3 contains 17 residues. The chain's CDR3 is CASSPPSPSKEEETQYF. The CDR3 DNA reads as TGTGCCAGCAGTCCACCTTCGCCTAGCAAGGAAGAAGAGACCCAGTACTTC. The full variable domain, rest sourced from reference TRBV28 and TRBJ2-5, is DVKVTQSSRYLVKRTGEKVFLECVQDMDHENMFWYRQDPGLGLRLIYFSYDVKMKEKGDIPEGYSVSREKKERFSLILESASTNQTSMYLCASSPPSPSKEEETQYFGPGTRLLVL.

CDR3 loop: CASNYAAAGNTEAFF. The DNA for the CDR3 is TGTGCCAGCAACTACGCGGCAGCGGGGAACACTGAAGCTTTCTTT. The V gene is TRBV6-6, the J gene TRBJ1-1; D remains ambiguous. This CDR3 comprises 15 residues. Germline CDR1 and CDR2: MNHNY and SVGAGI (reference sequence). Deletions cut 7 bases from V and 1 base from J, with 16 bases between.

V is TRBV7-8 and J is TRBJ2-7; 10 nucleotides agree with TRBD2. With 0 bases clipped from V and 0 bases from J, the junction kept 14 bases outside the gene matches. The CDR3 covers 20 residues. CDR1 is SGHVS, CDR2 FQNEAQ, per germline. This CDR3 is CASSLAPPRRSSGGSYEQYF. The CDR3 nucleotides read TGTGCCAGCAGCTTAGCGCCCCCGCGCCGATCTAGCGGGGGCTCCTACGAGCAGTACTTC.

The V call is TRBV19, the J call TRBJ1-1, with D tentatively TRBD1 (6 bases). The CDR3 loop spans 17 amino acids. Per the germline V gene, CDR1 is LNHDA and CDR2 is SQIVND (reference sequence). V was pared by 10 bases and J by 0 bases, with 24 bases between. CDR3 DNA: TGTGCCACCCGAGGGGGGGGGCTAGGGGGAGTGAACACTGAAGCTTTCTTT. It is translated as CATRGGGLGGVNTEAFF.

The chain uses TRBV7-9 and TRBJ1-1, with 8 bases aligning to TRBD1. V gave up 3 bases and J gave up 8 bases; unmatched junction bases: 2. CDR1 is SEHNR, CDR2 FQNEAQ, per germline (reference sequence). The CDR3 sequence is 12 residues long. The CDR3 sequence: CASSLAGGEAFF. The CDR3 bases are TGTGCCAGCAGCTTGGCAGGGGGCGAAGCTTTCTTT.

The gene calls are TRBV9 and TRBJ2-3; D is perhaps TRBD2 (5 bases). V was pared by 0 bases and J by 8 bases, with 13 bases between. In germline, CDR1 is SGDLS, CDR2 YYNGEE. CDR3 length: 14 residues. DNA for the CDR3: TGTGCCAGCAGCGTAGTCGGGGAGAGTGGTACGCAGTATTTT. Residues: CASSVVGESGTQYF. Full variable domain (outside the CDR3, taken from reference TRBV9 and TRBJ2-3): DSGVTQTPKHLITATGQRVTLRCSPRSGDLSVYWYQQSLDQGLQFLIQYYNGEERAKGNILERFSAQQFPDLHSELNLSSLELGDSALYFCASSVVGESGTQYFGPGTRLTVL.

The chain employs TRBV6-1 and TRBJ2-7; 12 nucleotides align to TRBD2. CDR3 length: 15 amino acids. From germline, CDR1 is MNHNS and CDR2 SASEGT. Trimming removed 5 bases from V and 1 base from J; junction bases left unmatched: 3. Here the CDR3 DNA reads TGTGCCAGCAGTCGGACTAGCGGGGCTTCCTACGAGCAGTACTTC. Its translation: CASSRTSGASYEQYF.

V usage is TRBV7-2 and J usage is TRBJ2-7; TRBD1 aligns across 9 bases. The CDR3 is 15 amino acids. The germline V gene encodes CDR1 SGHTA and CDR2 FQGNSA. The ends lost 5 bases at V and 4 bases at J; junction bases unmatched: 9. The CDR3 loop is CASSPRQGVGYEQYF. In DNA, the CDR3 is TGTGCCAGCAGCCCCCGACAGGGGGTAGGGTACGAGCAGTACTTC.

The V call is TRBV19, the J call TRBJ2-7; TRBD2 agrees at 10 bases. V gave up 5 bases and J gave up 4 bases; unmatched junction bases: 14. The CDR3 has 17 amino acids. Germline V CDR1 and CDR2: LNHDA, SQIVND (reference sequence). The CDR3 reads CASSGPSGRFPTYEQYF. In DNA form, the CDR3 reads TGTGCCAGTAGTGGTCCTAGCGGGAGATTTCCCACGTACGAGCAGTACTTC.

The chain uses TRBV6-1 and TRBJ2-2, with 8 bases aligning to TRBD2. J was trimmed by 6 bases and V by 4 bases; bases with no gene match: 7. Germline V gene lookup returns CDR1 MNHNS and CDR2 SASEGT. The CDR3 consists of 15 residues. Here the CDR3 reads CASSVDKRESGELFF. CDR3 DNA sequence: TGTGCCAGCAGTGTAGACAAGCGGGAGTCCGGGGAGCTGTTTTTT.

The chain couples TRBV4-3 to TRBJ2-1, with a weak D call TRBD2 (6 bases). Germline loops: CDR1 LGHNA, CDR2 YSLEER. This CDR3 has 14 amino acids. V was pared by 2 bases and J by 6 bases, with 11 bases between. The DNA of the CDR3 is TGCGCCAGCAGCCAATCCCTAGCGACCAATGAGCAGTTCTTC. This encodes CASSQSLATNEQFF.

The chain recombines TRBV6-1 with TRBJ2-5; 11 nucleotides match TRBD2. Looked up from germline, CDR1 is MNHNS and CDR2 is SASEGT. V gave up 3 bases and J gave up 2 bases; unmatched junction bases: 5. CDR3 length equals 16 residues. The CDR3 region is CASSDELAGEQETQYF. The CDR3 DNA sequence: TGTGCCAGCAGTGATGAACTAGCGGGGGAACAAGAGACCCAGTACTTC.